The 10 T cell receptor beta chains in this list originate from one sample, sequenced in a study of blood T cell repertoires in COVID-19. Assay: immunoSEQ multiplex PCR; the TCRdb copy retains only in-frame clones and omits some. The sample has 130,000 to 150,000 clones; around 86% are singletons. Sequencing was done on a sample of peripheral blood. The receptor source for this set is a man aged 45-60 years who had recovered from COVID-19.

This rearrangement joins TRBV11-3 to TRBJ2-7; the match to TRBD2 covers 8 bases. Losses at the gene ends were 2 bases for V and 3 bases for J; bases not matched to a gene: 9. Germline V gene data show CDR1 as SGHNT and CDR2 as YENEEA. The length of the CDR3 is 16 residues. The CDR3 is CASSLSTSGGHYEQYF. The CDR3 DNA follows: TGTGCCAGCAGCTTATCTACCAGCGGGGGCCACTACGAGCAGTACTTC.

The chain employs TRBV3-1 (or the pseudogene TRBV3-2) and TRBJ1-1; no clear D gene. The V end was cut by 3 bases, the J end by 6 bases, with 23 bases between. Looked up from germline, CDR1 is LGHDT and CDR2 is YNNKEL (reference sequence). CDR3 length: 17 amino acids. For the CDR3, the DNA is TGTGCCAGCAGCCACCGGCCTGTGAGGGTAATGAGCTCTGAAGCTTTCTTT. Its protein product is CASSHRPVRVMSSEAFF.

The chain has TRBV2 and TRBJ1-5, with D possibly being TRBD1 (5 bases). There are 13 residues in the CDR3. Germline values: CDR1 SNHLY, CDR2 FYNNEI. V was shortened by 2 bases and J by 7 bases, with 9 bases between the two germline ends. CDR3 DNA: TGTGCCAGCAGTGAATTAACAGGCCAGCCCCAGCATTTT. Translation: CASSELTGQPQHF.

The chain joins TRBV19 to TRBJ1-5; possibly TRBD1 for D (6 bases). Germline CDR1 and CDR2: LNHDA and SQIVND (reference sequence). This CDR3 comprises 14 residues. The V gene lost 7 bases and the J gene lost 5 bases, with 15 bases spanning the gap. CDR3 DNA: TGTGCCAGTACTCTAACAGGGACGTATCAGCCCCAGCATTTT. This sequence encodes CASTLTGTYQPQHF.

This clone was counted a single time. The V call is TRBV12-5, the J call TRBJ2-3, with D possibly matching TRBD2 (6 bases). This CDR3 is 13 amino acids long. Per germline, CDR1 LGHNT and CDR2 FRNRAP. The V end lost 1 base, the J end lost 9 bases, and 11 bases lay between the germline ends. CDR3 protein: CASGLGLDRTQYF. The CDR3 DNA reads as TGTGCTAGTGGTTTGGGACTAGACCGCACGCAGTATTTT.

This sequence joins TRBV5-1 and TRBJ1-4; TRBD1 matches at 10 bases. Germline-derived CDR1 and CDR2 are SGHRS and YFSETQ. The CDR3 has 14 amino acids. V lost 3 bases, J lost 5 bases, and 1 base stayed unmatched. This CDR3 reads CASSSTGGNEKLFF. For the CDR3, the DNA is TGCGCCAGCAGCTCGACAGGGGGCAATGAAAAACTGTTTTTT.

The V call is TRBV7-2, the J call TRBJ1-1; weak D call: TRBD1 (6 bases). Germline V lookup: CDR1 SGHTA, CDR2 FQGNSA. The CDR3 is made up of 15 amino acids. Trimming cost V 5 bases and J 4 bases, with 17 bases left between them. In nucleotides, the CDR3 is TGTGCCAGCAGCGAAGGGGGGGTCCGAGGCACTGAAGCTTTCTTT. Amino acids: CASSEGGVRGTEAFF.

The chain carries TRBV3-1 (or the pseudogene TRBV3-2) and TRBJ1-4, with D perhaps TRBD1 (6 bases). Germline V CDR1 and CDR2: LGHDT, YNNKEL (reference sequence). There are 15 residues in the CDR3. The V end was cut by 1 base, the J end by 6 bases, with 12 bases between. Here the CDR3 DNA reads TGTGCCAGCAGCCAAGTCTGGGGGCAGGATGAAAAACTGTTTTTT. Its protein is CASSQVWGQDEKLFF.

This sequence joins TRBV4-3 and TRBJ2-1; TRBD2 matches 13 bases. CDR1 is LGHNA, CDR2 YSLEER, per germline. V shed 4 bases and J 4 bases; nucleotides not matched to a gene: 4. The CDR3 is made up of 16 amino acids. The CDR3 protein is CASSRGLAGDYNEQFF. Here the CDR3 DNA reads TGCGCCAGCAGCCGCGGACTAGCGGGGGATTACAATGAGCAGTTCTTC.

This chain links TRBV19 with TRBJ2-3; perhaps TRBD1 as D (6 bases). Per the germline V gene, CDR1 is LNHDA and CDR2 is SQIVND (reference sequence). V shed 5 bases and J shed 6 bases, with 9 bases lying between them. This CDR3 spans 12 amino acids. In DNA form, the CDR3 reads TGTGCCAGTAGTCCGAGGGGGGATACGCAGTATTTT. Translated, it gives CASSPRGDTQYF.